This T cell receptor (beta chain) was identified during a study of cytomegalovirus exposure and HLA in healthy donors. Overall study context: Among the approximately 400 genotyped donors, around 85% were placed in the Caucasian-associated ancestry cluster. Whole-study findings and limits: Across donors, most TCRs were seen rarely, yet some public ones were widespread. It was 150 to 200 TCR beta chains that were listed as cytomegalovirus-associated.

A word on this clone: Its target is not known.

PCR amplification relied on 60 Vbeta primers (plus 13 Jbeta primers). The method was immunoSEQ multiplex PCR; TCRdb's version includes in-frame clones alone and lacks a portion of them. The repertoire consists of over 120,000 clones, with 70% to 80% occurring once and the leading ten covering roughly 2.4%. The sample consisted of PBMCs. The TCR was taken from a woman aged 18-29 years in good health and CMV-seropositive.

CDR3: CAWSRPRTGVSLYGYTF. The CDR3 bases are TGTGCCTGGAGTCGACCTAGGACAGGGGTATCCCTCTATGGCTACACCTTC. V usage is TRBV30 and J usage is TRBJ1-2; TRBD1 aligns across 9 bases. Germline CDR1 and CDR2: GTSNPN and SVGIG (reference sequence). This CDR3 has 17 residues. V was clipped by 2 bases and J by 4 bases; unmatched bases: 14.